The present entry profiles one TCR beta chain with its context. Its specificity is not known. Donors had nominal health at sampling but likely had unrecorded immune exposures. This PCR relied on a set of 60 Vbeta primers and 13 Jbeta primers. Sequencing was performed with immunoSEQ multiplex PCR; in TCRdb, only in-frame clones are kept and a portion is missing. The sample shows approximately 220,000 clones, more than 60% of them seen only once. The CDR3 consists of 16 residues. Per the germline V gene, CDR1 is SGHRS and CDR2 is YFSETQ. J gave up 0 bases and V 1 base, and 2 bases lay outside the gene matches. This entry comes from a study of cytomegalovirus exposure and HLA in healthy donors. Study-level results: Generally TCR sequences proved uncommon, though certain public TCRs appeared in numerous donors.

This clonotype originated in a woman aged 25-40 years in good health and CMV-seronegative. This rearrangement joins TRBV5-1 to TRBJ1-1; 11 bases line up with TRBD1. The sequenced sample consisted of PBMCs. The CDR3 DNA follows: TGCGCCAGCAGCTTGTGGACAGGGGGCTTGAACACTGAAGCTTTCTTT. It specifies CASSLWTGGLNTEAFF. The full variable domain, with the rest looked up from reference TRBV5-1 and TRBJ1-1, is KAGVTQTPRYLIKTRGQQVTLSCSPISGHRSVSWYQQTPGQGLQFLFEYFSETQRNKGNFPGRFSGRQFSNSRSEMNVSTLELGDSALYLCASSLWTGGLNTEAFFGQGTRLTVV.